The 28 T cell receptor beta chains below were found in one sample sequenced in a study of human T cells and chemical hapten exposure. Using its own MiXCR run on the RACE reads, TCRdb lists one record per CDR3 protein. The sample yields 35,000 to 45,000 distinct CDR3 sequences, 10% to 15% seen once. Time point of the sample: patch test 3, about 24 weeks after DPC sensitization. The treatment denotes: therapeutic diphenylcyclopropenone sensitization with weekly scalp DPC. From whole blood left unfractionated, total RNA was extracted. Sequencing used whole blood, obtained in connection with sensitization to the hapten diphenylcyclopropenone (DPC). Source of these receptors: a middle-aged woman with alopecia areata. Some clones in this sample may be carry-over from other donors' samples.

The V call is TRBV27, the J call TRBJ1-2; 8 nucleotides align to TRBD1. The CDR3 is made up of 14 amino acids. V lost 6 bases and J lost 5; bases outside the gene matches: 8. Germline V gene sequence: CDR1 MNHEY, CDR2 SMNVEV (reference sequence). CDR3 sequence: CASRRTGGPYGYTF. CDR3 in DNA: TGTGCCAGCAGGCGTACAGGGGGGCCGTATGGCTACACCTTC.

This clonotype has a handful of counts. The chain employs TRBV29-1 and TRBJ1-2; D not resolved. Deletions cut 0 bases from V and 1 base from J, with 3 bases between. The CDR3 has 12 amino acids. The germline CDR1 and CDR2 sequences are SQVTM and ANQGSEA. DNA for the CDR3: TGCAGCGTTGAAGACCTTAACTATGGCTACACCTTC. Its protein is CSVEDLNYGYTF.

This chain uses TRBV28 with TRBJ2-5; D call uncertain. Deletions cut 7 bases from V and 2 bases from J, with 11 bases between. This CDR3 is 13 amino acids long. Germline lookup yields CDR1 MDHEN and CDR2 SYDVKM. The DNA for the CDR3 is TGTGCCAGCACACGACGGAAACAAGAGACCCAGTACTTC. Translation gives CASTRRKQETQYF.

The J gene is TRBJ2-6, the V gene TRBV18; D tentatively reads TRBD1 or TRBD2 (5 bases each). V shed 6 bases and J shed 0 bases, with 15 bases lying between them. The CDR3 sequence is 17 residues long. CDR1 KGHSH and CDR2 LQKENI come from the germline V gene. CDR3 bases: TGTGCCAGCTCGCCCCGGGACCAGAGCTCTGGGGCCAACGTCCTGACTTTC. Amino acids: CASSPRDQSSGANVLTF. Full variable domain (missing parts from reference TRBV18 and TRBJ2-6): NAGVMQNPRHLVRRRGQEARLRCSPMKGHSHVYWYRQLPEEGLKFMVYLQKENIIDESGMPKERFSAEFPKEGPSILRIQQVVRGDSAAYFCASSPRDQSSGANVLTFGAGSRLTVL.

This clonotype has only a few counts. The rearrangement joins TRBV5-1 to TRBJ2-7; a possible D gene is TRBD1 (6 bases). This CDR3 region has 13 residues. Trimming removed 3 bases from V and 3 bases from J, with 10 bases in between. Germline V gene data show CDR1 as SGHRS and CDR2 as YFSETQ. DNA for the CDR3: TGCGCCAGCAGCTCAGGGGCAGGCTACGAGCAGTACTTC. Its translation is CASSSGAGYEQYF.

A few counts support this clonotype. The V call is TRBV9, the J call TRBJ1-1; possibly TRBD1 for D (6 bases). Between the trimmed V and J ends, which lost 0 bases and 1 base, there was a span of 16 bases. CDR3 length equals 17 residues. Germline assignment: CDR1 SGDLS and CDR2 YYNGEE. The CDR3 protein is CASSVGPVVRGNTEAFF. For the CDR3, the DNA is TGTGCCAGCAGCGTAGGGCCGGTGGTCAGGGGGAACACTGAAGCTTTCTTT.

The rearrangement uses TRBV7-9 and TRBJ1-2, with D unclear. Trimming removed 5 bases from V and 13 bases from J, with 14 bases in between. Germline CDR1 reads SEHNR; CDR2 reads FQNEAQ (reference sequence). The length of the CDR3 is 11 residues. The CDR3 here is CASSAQRPRTF. The CDR3 nucleotides read TGTGCCAGCAGCGCCCAAAGACCTCGCACCTTC.

This clonotype has more than one count but fewer than ten. This chain joins TRBV28 and TRBJ1-4; a weak D match, TRBD1 (6 bases). Trimming shortened V by 5 bases and J by 10 bases, and 14 bases separated the two germline ends. Germline V gene lookup returns CDR1 MDHEN and CDR2 SYDVKM. There are 13 residues in the CDR3. The CDR3 DNA follows: TGTGCCAGCAGTCCCCGGACAGTCGGAAAACTGTTTTTT. Amino acid sequence: CASSPRTVGKLFF.

The chain couples TRBV29-1 to TRBJ2-7, with 8 bases identical to TRBD2. V lost 5 bases and J lost 0; bases outside the gene matches: 3. This CDR3 region has 13 residues. Germline values: CDR1 SQVTM, CDR2 ANQGSEA. The CDR3 here is CSVTSGSSYEQYF. In DNA, the CDR3 is TGCAGCGTTACTAGCGGTAGCTCCTACGAGCAGTACTTC.

This clonotype was picked up many times. The chain uses TRBV4-1 and TRBJ2-1; TRBD2 is a possible D gene (5 bases). The V gene's germline CDR1 is MGHRA and CDR2 YSYEKL. V was clipped by 0 bases and J by 4 bases, with 10 bases between them. The CDR3 covers 15 residues. The CDR3 loop is CASSQDWTPYNEQFF. CDR3 sequence (DNA): TGCGCCAGCAGCCAAGATTGGACTCCTTACAATGAGCAGTTCTTC.

A remark on this clonotype: The junction differs from germline at one of its ends, possibly a read error. This rearrangement joins TRBV2 to TRBJ1-1; D gene uncertain. Germline assignment: CDR1 SNHLY and CDR2 FYNNEI. This CDR3 has 13 amino acids. The CDR3 DNA reads TGTGCCAGCAGGGAAGGGAGGAACACTGAAGCTTTCTTT. This translates into CASREGRNTEAFF. Supplemented by reference TRBV2 and TRBJ1-1, the full variable domain reads EPEVTQTPSHQVTQMGQEVILRCVPISNHLYFYWYRQILGQKVEFLVSFYNNEISEKSEIFDDQFSVERPDGSNFTLKIRSTKLEDSAMYFCASREGRNTEAFFGQGTRLTVV.

This rearrangement joins TRBV29-1 to TRBJ2-3; a possible D gene is TRBD1 (6 bases). Between the trimmed V and J ends, which lost 2 bases and 0 bases, there was a span of 6 bases. Germline V gene sequence: CDR1 SQVTM, CDR2 ANQGSEA. The CDR3 totals 13 residues. The CDR3 nucleotides read TGCAGCGTTGAAAGGGGGAGCACAGATACGCAGTATTTT. Translating it yields CSVERGSTDTQYF.

In nucleotides, the CDR3 is TGTGCCAGTAGTACGCAGACGAACACTGAAGCTTTCTTT. Encoded protein: CASSTQTNTEAFF. The V call is TRBV19, the J call TRBJ1-1, with D uncertain. The germline V gene encodes CDR1 LNHDA and CDR2 SQIVND (reference sequence). The CDR3 runs to 13 residues. Deletions cut 4 bases from V and 1 base from J, with 7 bases between.

Many counts were recorded for this clonotype. The chain joins TRBV5-4 to TRBJ2-7; no reliable D call. Germline loops: CDR1 SGHNT, CDR2 YYREEE (reference sequence). V lost 4 bases and J 4 bases, leaving 9 bases between the germline ends. This CDR3 has 12 amino acids. CDR3 sequence: CASSEGTYEQYF. The CDR3 DNA sequence: TGTGCCAGCAGCGAAGGCACTTACGAGCAGTACTTC.

The chain uses TRBV28 and TRBJ2-1; no clear D gene. The germline V gene has CDR1 MDHEN and CDR2 SYDVKM. Trimming left V 5 bases short and J 8 bases short, with 10 bases between. There are 12 residues in the CDR3. The DNA for the CDR3 is TGTGCCAGCAGTCCGAGGATACATGAGCAGTTCTTC. It yields the protein CASSPRIHEQFF.

There are many counts of this clonotype. The V and J genes are TRBV29-1 and TRBJ1-5; the D is unclear. CDR3 size: 13 residues. Trimming shortened V by 4 bases and J by 2 bases, and 9 bases separated the two germline ends. Germline values: CDR1 SQVTM, CDR2 ANQGSEA. CDR3 in amino acids: CSVGGSGNQPQHF. In DNA form, the CDR3 reads TGCAGCGTTGGGGGAAGCGGCAATCAGCCCCAGCATTTT. The whole variable domain, filled in from reference TRBV29-1 and TRBJ1-5, reads SAVISQKPSRDICQRGTSLTIQCQVDSQVTMMFWYRQQPGQSLTLIATANQGSEATYESGFVIDKFPISRPNLTFSTLTVSNMSPEDSSIYLCSVGGSGNQPQHFGDGTRLSIL.

This clonotype occurred a few times. J is TRBJ2-7 and V is TRBV5-1; either TRBD1 or TRBD2 may fit D (7 bases each). This CDR3 has 16 amino acids. Germline CDR1 reads SGHRS; CDR2 reads YFSETQ. V shed 3 bases and J shed 2 bases, with 18 bases lying between them. The DNA of the CDR3 is TGCGCCAGCAGCTCTGCGGGGGCAGGGGGTCCCTACGAGCAGTACTTC. Amino acid sequence: CASSSAGAGGPYEQYF.

This clonotype occurred a few times. The chain couples TRBV2 to TRBJ2-1, with a weak D call TRBD1 (5 bases). Germline CDR1 is SNHLY and CDR2 is FYNNEI. V was clipped by 11 bases and J by 4 bases, with 15 bases between them. The CDR3 has 13 amino acids. CDR3 nucleotide sequence: TGTGCCGCAACAGTCCAGGGATACAATGAGCAGTTCTTC. As protein: CAATVQGYNEQFF.

This clonotype was observed a handful of times. In DNA form, the CDR3 reads TGTGCCATCAGTCAGGACCTTAACTATGGCTACACCTTC. It encodes CAISQDLNYGYTF. V usage is TRBV10-3 and J usage is TRBJ1-2; D is undetermined. Trimming left V 5 bases short and J 1 base short, with 8 bases between. Germline V gene sequence: CDR1 ENHRY, CDR2 SYGVKD. This CDR3 has 13 amino acids.

This clonotype was seen a handful of times. This chain uses TRBV28 with TRBJ2-1; D unresolved. Germline CDR1 MDHEN, CDR2 SYDVKM. V was clipped by 2 bases and J by 7 bases, with 9 bases between them. CDR3 length: 13 amino acids. The chain's CDR3 is CASSLPPSNEQFF. The CDR3 nucleotides read TGTGCCAGCAGTTTACCCCCCTCGAATGAGCAGTTCTTC.

This clonotype has a count of ten or more. The chain couples TRBV11-2 to TRBJ2-7, with 7 bases aligning to TRBD2. CDR3 length equals 16 residues. Germline V gives CDR1 SGHAT, CDR2 FQNNGV. Trimming at V came to 0 bases and at J to 2 bases, leaving 7 bases not matched to a gene. The CDR3 reads CASSLDLGTTAYEQYF. In DNA, the CDR3 is TGTGCCAGCAGCTTAGATCTCGGGACTACGGCCTACGAGCAGTACTTC.

This clonotype was seen more than once but under ten times. This chain links TRBV28 with TRBJ2-1; TRBD2 matches at 9 bases. The CDR3 runs to 13 residues. The V and J ends lost 5 bases and 8 bases, in that order; junction bases with no gene match: 4. CDR1 MDHEN and CDR2 SYDVKM come from the germline V gene. In DNA form, the CDR3 reads TGTGCCAGCAGTACCGGGACTAGCTATGAGCAGTTCTTC. Translation: CASSTGTSYEQFF.

This clonotype turned up a few times. J is TRBJ1-5 and V is TRBV4-1; maybe TRBD1 (6 bases). The CDR3 is 16 residues long. With 0 bases removed from V and 6 bases from J, the gap between germline ends came to 15 bases. Germline V gives CDR1 MGHRA, CDR2 YSYEKL. CDR3 protein: CASSQDSGGGRQPQHF. The CDR3, as DNA: TGCGCCAGCAGCCAAGATTCGGGAGGGGGTCGTCAGCCCCAGCATTTT.

This clonotype was seen at least ten times. The genes are TRBV3-1 and TRBJ2-2; 15 nucleotides align to TRBD2. Germline CDR1 reads LGHDT; CDR2 reads YNNKEL (reference sequence). Trimming removed 5 bases from V and 4 bases from J; junction bases left unmatched: 14. The CDR3 contains 20 residues. CDR3 residues: CASSSYRTSGRGRGTGELFF. DNA for the CDR3: TGTGCCAGCAGCTCCTATAGGACTAGCGGGAGGGGGCGCGGCACCGGGGAGCTGTTTTTT.

This clonotype has a count of ten or more. The V call is TRBV20-1, the J call TRBJ2-3; the match to TRBD2 covers 12 bases. The CDR3 length is 14 residues. Germline CDR1 reads DFQATT; CDR2 reads SNEGSKA (reference sequence). Trimming at V came to 4 bases and at J to 2 bases, leaving 1 base not matched to a gene. This chain's CDR3 is CSATSGRATDTQYF. The CDR3 DNA sequence: TGCAGTGCTACTAGCGGGAGGGCCACAGATACGCAGTATTTT.

This clonotype was detected many times. V and J are TRBV6-2 or TRBV6-3 and TRBJ2-3; 7 bases line up with TRBD2. CDR3 length equals 17 residues. Germline CDR1 and CDR2: MNHEY and SVGEGT. Germline trimming cut 5 bases from V and 1 base from J; bases unmatched to any gene: 12. The CDR3: CASSTAGLVRGTDTQYF. The CDR3 coding sequence is TGTGCCAGCAGTACGGCTGGACTAGTTCGTGGCACAGATACGCAGTATTTT.

V and J are TRBV4-1 and TRBJ2-3; 8 bases match TRBD1. The junction had 6 bases not matched to a gene; V was cut back by 1 base and J by 3 bases. The CDR3 sequence is 16 residues long. Germline V gene sequence: CDR1 MGHRA, CDR2 YSYEKL. Written as DNA, the CDR3 is TGCGCCAGCAGCCAAGTGGTGCAGGGGGCAACAGATACGCAGTATTTT. It is translated as CASSQVVQGATDTQYF.

In this sample, this clonotype turned up a few times. This chain links TRBV28 with TRBJ1-2, with D hard to call. The CDR3 is 12 residues long. Per the germline V gene, CDR1 is MDHEN and CDR2 is SYDVKM. V lost 2 bases to trimming and J lost 6 bases, with 7 bases between them. The CDR3 region is CASSLKVDGYTF. The CDR3 coding sequence is TGTGCCAGCAGTTTAAAGGTCGATGGCTACACCTTC.